The 6 T cell receptor beta chains below come from one sample, sequenced in a study of vaccination and CD4 T cells after COVID-19. Treatment meaning: approximately nine-day PBMC culture with coronavirus spike peptide pools or control peptides (ViraFEST assay). An Oncomine TCR Beta short-read assay was used to sequence the DNA from cultured CD4+ T cells. Via MiXCR, TCRdb re-called the PCR reads, giving one row per CDR3 protein. The repertoire consists of over 8,000 distinct CDR3 sequences, with approximately 59% occurring once and the leading ten covering roughly 29%. The antigens of these receptors remain unknown. The sequencing sample was made of CD4+ T cells from blood, cultured in vitro. All receptors derive from a human donor who had recovered from COVID-19.

V and J are TRBV7-2 and TRBJ2-5, with 7 bases that match TRBD1. Germline V gene data show CDR1 as SGHTA and CDR2 as FQGNSA. V lost 1 base, J lost 4 bases, and 3 bases stayed unmatched. The CDR3 is made up of 14 amino acids. The CDR3 coding sequence is TGTGCCAGCAGCTTAGAAGGGGGCGGAGAGACCCAGTACTTC. Amino acid sequence: CASSLEGGGETQYF.

The V gene is TRBV11-2, the J gene TRBJ2-3; D might be TRBD2 (5 bases). The ends were cut back, 2 bases at V and 8 bases at J, with 8 bases in the middle. CDR1 is SGHAT and CDR2 is FQNNGV in the germline V gene. The length of the CDR3 is 12 residues. CDR3 in DNA: TGTGCCAGCAGCTTACTAGGGAGTACGCAGTATTTT. As protein: CASSLLGSTQYF.

The rearrangement uses TRBV28 and TRBJ1-2; maybe TRBD1 (6 bases). The V and J ends lost 11 bases and 0 bases respectively, with 13 bases between them. CDR1 MDHEN and CDR2 SYDVKM come from the germline V gene. The CDR3 totals 13 residues. CDR3 DNA: TGTGCCGGGCTCGACAGGACTAACTATGGCTACACCTTC. This codes for CAGLDRTNYGYTF.

This sequence joins TRBV4-1 and TRBJ1-6, with 9 bases aligning to TRBD1. This CDR3 spans 16 amino acids. CDR1 is MGHRA and CDR2 is YSYEKL in the germline V gene. The ends lost 2 bases at V and 6 bases at J; junction bases unmatched: 5. In nucleotides, the CDR3 is TGCGCCAGCAGCCAACTCCGGGACAGGGCTAATTCACCCCTCCACTTT. Amino acid sequence: CASSQLRDRANSPLHF.

The genes are TRBV25-1 and TRBJ1-5; 7 positions agree with TRBD1. The J segment lost 4 bases and the V segment lost 3 bases, leaving 3 bases of the junction unmatched. Germline CDR1 MGHDK, CDR2 SYGVNS. The CDR3 totals 14 residues. DNA of the CDR3: TGTGCCAGCAGTGAGACAGGGTGGAATCAGCCCCAGCATTTT. This encodes CASSETGWNQPQHF. Based on the CDR3 plus reference TRBV25-1 and TRBJ1-5, the full variable domain is EADIYQTPRYLVIGTGKKITLECSQTMGHDKMYWYQQDPGMELHLIHYSYGVNSTEKGDLSSESTVSRIRTEHFPLTLESARPSHTSQYLCASSETGWNQPQHFGDGTRLSIL.

This clonotype has just a few counts. This chain joins TRBV7-8 and TRBJ1-1, with D maybe TRBD1 (6 bases). This CDR3 has 16 amino acids. Trimming took off 6 bases at V and 0 bases at J, with 17 bases between the two ends. Per the germline V gene, CDR1 is SGHVS and CDR2 is FQNEAQ. This chain's CDR3 is CASSFGQTLMNTEAFF. The CDR3 DNA sequence: TGTGCCAGCAGTTTTGGACAGACTTTAATGAACACTGAAGCTTTCTTT.